This is a list of T cell receptor beta chains from one sample in a study of blood T cell repertoires in acute mononucleosis. Sequencing used immunoSEQ multiplex PCR; TCRdb keeps in-frame clones, though not all of them. Counted here are 7,800 or so clones, 20% to 30% occurring once; the ten biggest clones make up under 35%. This material consisted of EBV YVL epitope tetramer+ CD8+ T cells sorted from PBMCs, taken during acute infectious mononucleosis. The receptors derive from a woman between 18 and 29 years old with infectious mononucleosis caused by EBV. CDR3s include the opening cysteine and the closing phenylalanine or tryptophan. D genes are given only for firm matches. The listing skips clone size in some rows; elsewhere it reads once, few, many or a size class.

TRBV7-3	TRBJ2-1	13	-	-	TGTGCCAGCAGCCAAGATCGGGGCATTGAGCAGTTCTTC	CASSQDRGIEQFF
TRBV11-3	TRBJ2-1	13	TRBD1	-	TGTGCCAGCAGCATACAGGGGAAAAATGAGCAGTTCTTC	CASSIQGKNEQFF
TRBV11-2	TRBJ1-2	16	-	-	TGTGCCAGCAGCTTAGCGAGGACAGAGGTGGGCTATGGCTACACCTTC	CASSLARTEVGYGYTF
TRBV23-1	TRBJ1-1	15	TRBD1	-	TGCGCCAGCAGCCACGGACAGGGGGAGAACACTGAAGCTTTCTTT	CASSHGQGENTEAFF
TRBV27	TRBJ2-5	15	TRBD1	few	TGTGCCAGCAGTTTCAGGACAGGGGGCTTAGGGGCCACGTACTTC	CASSFRTGGLGATYF
TRBV11-2	TRBJ2-7	11	-	many	TGTGCCAGCAGCCTCGGGACTCTTCAGTACTTC	CASSLGTLQYF
TRBV5-5	TRBJ2-7	15	TRBD2	few	TGTGCCAGCAGCCCCGGGATAGCGGGGGGCTACGAGCAGTACTTC	CASSPGIAGGYEQYF
TRBV30	TRBJ2-1	14	-	-	TGTGCCTGGAATGTTGGTCCTAACTACAATGAGCAGTTCTTC	CAWNVGPNYNEQFF
TRBV30	TRBJ2-7	15	TRBD2	-	TGTGCCAGCAGCCCCGACCCGGGACTAGCGGGGGGGAAGTACTTC	CASSPDPGLAGGKYF
TRBV11-2	TRBJ2-7	16	TRBD2	-	TGTGCCAGCAGCTTCCCCACTAGCGGGAGGGTCACCGAGCAGTACTTC	CASSFPTSGRVTEQYF
TRBV9	TRBJ2-1	17	TRBD2	few	TGTGCCAGCAGCCAAGATTGGGCGGGAGTTTCCTACAATGAGCAGTTCTTC	CASSQDWAGVSYNEQFF
TRBV7-2	TRBJ2-5	17	-	few	TGTGCCAGCAGTAGTACTTACCCCGGGAGTGTTGGAGAGACCCAGTACTTC	CASSSTYPGSVGETQYF
TRBV7-7	TRBJ2-5	12	-	-	TGTGCCAGCCAGGGGTACCAAGAGACCCAGTACTTC	CASQGYQETQYF
TRBV11-2	TRBJ1-1	12	-	few	TGTGCCAGCCATTCGGGGGGCACTGAAGCTTTCTTT	CASHSGGTEAFF
TRBV4-3	TRBJ1-4	13	-	medium-sized	TGCGCCAGCAGCCGGCAGATAAATGAAAAACTGTTTTTT	CASSRQINEKLFF
TRBV25-1	TRBJ2-1	17	TRBD2	few	TGTGCCAGCAGCTCCCCCCCATTAGCGGGGGACCACAATGAGCAGTTCTTC	CASSSPPLAGDHNEQFF
TRBV27	TRBJ2-1	10	-	-	TGTGCCAGCAGTAATTACAATGAGTTCTTC	CASSNYNEFF
TRBV4-2	TRBJ1-2	12	TRBD1	few	TGTGCCAGCAGCTTAGGGGACAGGATCTACACCTTC	CASSLGDRIYTF
TRBV5-1	TRBJ2-7	12	TRBD2	medium-sized	TGCGCCAGCAGCTTAGCGGGGGGCGAGCAGTACTTC	CASSLAGGEQYF
TRBV4-1	TRBJ2-7	16	TRBD2	-	TGTGCCAGCAGCTTCCCCACTAGCGGGAGTTTCGACGAGCAGTACTTC	CASSFPTSGSFDEQYF
TRBV7-3	TRBJ2-3	18	TRBD2	large	TGTGCCAGCAGCTTAGTCATAGCGGGAGGACTTGGCACAGATACGCAGTATTTT	CASSLVIAGGLGTDTQYF
TRBV25-1	TRBJ1-2	14	-	-	TGTGCCAGCAGTGAATTCTTAGATTACTATGGCTACCCCTTC	CASSEFLDYYGYPF
TRBV7-3	TRBJ2-1	15	TRBD1	many	TGTGCCAGCAGCCAAACCCCGACAGGGGTCAATGAGCAGTTCTTC	CASSQTPTGVNEQFF
TRBV11-2	TRBJ2-5	15	-	-	TGTGCCTGCTTGGGGGAGTTGGCGGGGCAAGAGACCCAGTACTTC	CACLGELAGQETQYF
TRBV7-3	TRBJ2-3	16	-	-	TGTGCCAGCAGTTTTCCAGGGGAAGCCCTCACAGATACGCAGTATTTT	CASSFPGEALTDTQYF
TRBV7-4	TRBJ2-7	14	TRBD1	few	TGTGCCAGCAGCCCCTGGACAGGGGAATTCGAGCAGTACTTC	CASSPWTGEFEQYF
TRBV6-6	TRBJ2-1	14	-	-	TGTGCCAGCAGCCAACAGGGCGGCTACAATGAGCAGTTCTTC	CASSQQGGYNEQFF
TRBV5-6	TRBJ2-7	15	TRBD2	-	TGTGCCAGCAGCACATATAGCGGGAGGGCCACCGAGCAGTACTTC	CASSTYSGRATEQYF
TRBV11-3	TRBJ2-2	15	-	few	TGTGCCAGCAGCTTAACGTACGGAGGGGCCGGGGAGCTGTTTTTT	CASSLTYGGAGELFF
TRBV11-2	TRBJ2-7	12	TRBD2	-	TGTGCCAGCAGCTTACTGGCGGGGGGGAAGTACTTC	CASSLLAGGKYF
TRBV11-2	TRBJ2-5	17	-	-	TGTGCCAGCAGTTACTCCACGGGACTGGCTTACCAAGAGACCCAGTACTTC	CASSYSTGLAYQETQYF
TRBV6-6	TRBJ2-1	14	TRBD2	few	TGTGCCAGCAGCTCTAGCGGGGGGGCCAGTGAGCAGTTCTTC	CASSSSGGASEQFF
TRBV27	TRBJ2-1	13	-	few	TGTGCCACCAGTGATGTTTGGGTAAATGAGCAGTTCTTC	CATSDVWVNEQFF
TRBV5-1	TRBJ2-7	11	TRBD1	many	TGTGCCAGCAGCTCAACGACAGGGGAATACTTC	CASSSTTGEYF
TRBV28	TRBJ1-1	15	-	many	TGTGCCAGCAGTACGGTGGGGACCCCGAACACTGAAGCTTTCTTT	CASSTVGTPNTEAFF
TRBV5-6	TRBJ2-3	14	-	-	TGTGCCAGCAGCTTAGCACATCTACCAGATACGCAGTATTTT	CASSLAHLPDTQYF
TRBV6-5	TRBJ2-5	14	-	few	TGTGCCAGCAGTTATATCCACGGGGCCGAGACCCAGTACTTC	CASSYIHGAETQYF
TRBV6-5	TRBJ1-2	13	-	-	TGTGCCAGCAGTTCGCCGGAATACTATGGCTACACCTTC	CASSSPEYYGYTF
TRBV5-6	TRBJ2-7	14	-	large	TGTGCCAGCAGCTCGCCGGGACACTCCTACGAGCAGTACTTC	CASSSPGHSYEQYF
TRBV29-1	TRBJ2-1	13	-	-	TGCAGCGTTGGGGATGGCCTTTACAATGAGCAGTTCTTC	CSVGDGLYNEQFF
TRBV27	TRBJ2-5	15	TRBD2	few	TGTGCCAGCAGCTTACTGGCGGGGGGTGGAGAGACCCAGTACTTC	CASSLLAGGGETQYF
TRBV27	TRBJ2-1	13	TRBD1	-	TGTGCCAGCAGCATACAGGGGAAAAATGAGCAGTTCTTC	CASSIQGKNEQFF
TRBV4-1	TRBJ2-7	16	TRBD1	few	TGTGCCAGCAGCCCCCCGGGACAGGGGATCTCCTACGAGCAGTACTTC	CASSPPGQGISYEQYF
TRBV11-3	TRBJ2-2	18	TRBD1	many	TGTGCCAGCAGCTTAGCCACAATCTACAGGGGAGACACCGGGGAGCTGTTTTTT	CASSLATIYRGDTGELFF
TRBV11-3	TRBJ2-1	14	-	-	TGTGCCAGCAGGAATTACAGGGCCACTGGAGAGCAGTTCTTC	CASRNYRATGEQFF
TRBV6-5	TRBJ2-1	13	-	-	TGTGCCAGCAGCCAAGATCGGGGCATTGAGCAGTTCTTC	CASSQDRGIEQFF